This T cell receptor (beta chain) comes out of a study of blood T cell repertoires in COVID-19 (dated by TCRdb to between 2020 and 2021). In terms of the full investigation: Samples from collaborators originated in the United States, Italy and Spain and spanned both the acute and convalescent phases of COVID-19. The prospective study material was composed of cDNA or gDNA derived from T cells, B-cell-depleted T cells, or PBMCs. Subjects who had been exposed to COVID-19, were actively infected with it, or had recovered from it provided the deeply sampled blood TCRbeta repertoires that made up the dataset. The repertoires were made available in a free public database intended to serve as a resource for research on the immune response to SARS-CoV-2. Samples were obtained from the ongoing ImmuneRACE study (first 160 participants) and from 950 to 1,500 subjects provided by 6 global collaborators. The sample metadata nearly always contained a de-identified subject ID, COVID-19 status, age in years and sex. Where HLA class I and class II types were available, the types were taken from metadata supplied by the sample provider, not from assay-based typing.

Each collaborating institution followed its own protocols to collect whole blood in K2EDTA tubes. For TCRbeta analysis, collaborators shipped samples as frozen whole blood, isolated PBMCs, or DNA extracted from either of those sample types. As for this clone: No antigen is known for it. No base qualities exist here, and no much larger clone lies one base off it.

The investigation overall reported the following: How much clinical and demographic metadata was included differed by source and by participant, and the metadata was provided uncurated.

V is cut back by 4 bases and J by 0 bases, with 3 bases in the junction unmatched. As encoded in the germline V gene (reference sequence), CDR1 is MNHEY while CDR2 is SMNVEV. The CDR3 holds 14 amino acids from the cysteine to the phenylalanine. This entry keeps only the CDR3 DNA: 42 bases, framed from base 1. TCRbeta CDR3 regions were amplified from genomic DNA by means of the immunoSEQ Assay, a bias-controlled multiplex PCR. As for how the authors treated the data: The number of nucleated cells in each sample was estimated from the amplification of reference gene primers within the assay. To quantify the absolute abundance of each unique TCRbeta CDR3 rearrangement, sequence reads were collapsed and filtered. For each sample, productive Simpson clonality was calculated as the square root of Simpson's diversity index over productive rearrangements. The source is immuneACCESS, and TCRdb retained only in-frame sequences with V and J called. Part of the clones is not carried over; for the studies checked, unresolved V genes explain less than half of this, and the remainder is unexplained. That table is the source of V, J and clone size, and D and trimming were worked out from the DNA. The sample table shows 90,000 to 120,000 clones, and around 92% are seen once. Nearly 5% of the sample is held by the ten biggest clonotypes.

Recombination joined TRBV27 with TRBJ2-7; 7 central bases correspond to TRBD2. The receptor was derived from a middle-aged man with active or convalescent COVID-19. Specimen: peripheral blood. The encoded CDR3 is CASSSTSNSYEQYF. The DNA sequence reads TGTGCCAGCAGTTCGACTAGCAACTCCTACGAGCAGTACTTC.